These T cell receptor beta chains were read from a single sample in a study of blood T cell repertoires in COVID-19. Profiling relied on immunoSEQ multiplex PCR, and the TCRdb table lists in-frame clones only, not all of them. The profile shows fewer than 140,000 clones, roughly four fifths of them singletons. Sequences were obtained from peripheral blood. These receptor sequences come from an elderly man with COVID-19, enrolled during active disease. Both conserved end residues are part of each CDR3. Fields, in order: V gene, CDR3 protein.

V gene: TRBV15; CDR3 protein: CATSRPDRGEAFF
V gene: TRBV30; CDR3 protein: CAWSRGPGEKLFF
V gene: TRBV15; CDR3 protein: CATSRDRVTDTQYF
V gene: TRBV28; CDR3 protein: CASSIGQGADTQYF
V gene: TRBV21-1; CDR3 protein: CASRGQGADGYTF
V gene: TRBV7-8; CDR3 protein: CASSPKRAGVSPGAYNEQFF
V gene: TRBV12-3/TRBV12-4; CDR3 protein: CASRGADEAFF
V gene: TRBV5-3; CDR3 protein: CARSDNRAYEQYF
V gene: TRBV7-2; CDR3 protein: CASSWDRGTEAFF
V gene: TRBV5-1; CDR3 protein: CASSLSGPSYEQYF
V gene: TRBV5-6; CDR3 protein: CASSERRGSAETQYF
V gene: TRBV7-2; CDR3 protein: CASSSQGAGQPQHF
V gene: TRBV4-1; CDR3 protein: CASSQEAQGSASPLHF
V gene: TRBV3-1/TRBV3-2; CDR3 protein: CASSQPGTQSDTQYF
V gene: TRBV5-1; CDR3 protein: CASSTSGTSAETQYF
V gene: TRBV27; CDR3 protein: CASSLLRTLGGPGELFF
V gene: TRBV5-6; CDR3 protein: CASSLDRLNTGELFF
V gene: TRBV11-2; CDR3 protein: CASSPSGEEKLFF
V gene: TRBV6-5; CDR3 protein: CASSYDRSPQHF
V gene: TRBV6-5; CDR3 protein: CASSYTPPGRGTEQYF
V gene: TRBV9; CDR3 protein: CASSVGGQFTDTQYF
V gene: TRBV19; CDR3 protein: CASSIEGGSYEQYF
V gene: TRBV5-1; CDR3 protein: CASTGGLGLAGVGNEQYF
V gene: TRBV29-1; CDR3 protein: CSVEEARNQPQHF
V gene: TRBV6-2/TRBV6-3; CDR3 protein: CASSYTGVGQPQHF
V gene: TRBV28; CDR3 protein: CASSSLVAGGINEQFF
V gene: TRBV11-2; CDR3 protein: CASSSRTANSPLHF
V gene: TRBV9; CDR3 protein: CASSVVTGGDYGYTF
V gene: TRBV11-3; CDR3 protein: CASSREQGKPEAFF
V gene: TRBV27; CDR3 protein: CASSPTGHINQPQHF
V gene: TRBV18; CDR3 protein: CASSPPSWMTGRTEAFF
V gene: TRBV5-1; CDR3 protein: CATTPPTTGGVDEQYF
V gene: TRBV24-1; CDR3 protein: CATSDNRDRGINYGYTF
V gene: TRBV6-5; CDR3 protein: CASDYRIGSYEQYF
V gene: TRBV5-1; CDR3 protein: CASSATGVLNYGYTF
V gene: TRBV5-1; CDR3 protein: CASSLEQGGTDTQYF
V gene: TRBV6-2/TRBV6-3; CDR3 protein: CASSRWPEAGANTGELFF
V gene: TRBV9; CDR3 protein: CASSVTPTSSYEQYF
V gene: TRBV4-3; CDR3 protein: CASSQDPGGDFSSGELFF
V gene: TRBV25-1; CDR3 protein: CASTDRVRAADSITEAFF
V gene: TRBV5-8; CDR3 protein: CASSPGLAGNTGELFF
V gene: TRBV6-5; CDR3 protein: CASSQGLAGQETQYF
V gene: TRBV9; CDR3 protein: CASTQNQGSDTEAFF
V gene: TRBV6-5; CDR3 protein: CASWLGQNNQPQHF
V gene: TRBV6-5; CDR3 protein: CASSQTAGETQYF
V gene: TRBV19; CDR3 protein: CASSPGTGAQPQHF
V gene: TRBV7-2; CDR3 protein: CASSLRPGVAGATYEQYF
V gene: TRBV7-3; CDR3 protein: CASSFGVGETQYF
V gene: TRBV29-1; CDR3 protein: CSVAARAGAFEQYF
V gene: TRBV18; CDR3 protein: CASSLLAGDYNEQFF
V gene: TRBV28; CDR3 protein: CASFSIQGFGYTF
V gene: TRBV6-6; CDR3 protein: CASSSQGSVGNTIYF
V gene: TRBV6-6; CDR3 protein: CASSYSTTQRENEQFF
V gene: TRBV5-1; CDR3 protein: CASRVSGSSYNEQFF